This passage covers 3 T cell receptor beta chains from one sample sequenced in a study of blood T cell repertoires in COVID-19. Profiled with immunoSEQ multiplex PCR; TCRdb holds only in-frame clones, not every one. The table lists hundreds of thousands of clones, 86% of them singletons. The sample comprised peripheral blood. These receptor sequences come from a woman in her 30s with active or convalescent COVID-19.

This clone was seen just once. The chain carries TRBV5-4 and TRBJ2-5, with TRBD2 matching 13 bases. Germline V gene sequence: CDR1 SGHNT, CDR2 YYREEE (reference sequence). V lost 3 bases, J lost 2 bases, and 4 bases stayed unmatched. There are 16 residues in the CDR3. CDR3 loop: CASSSGTSGDQETQYF. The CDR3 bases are TGTGCCAGCAGCTCCGGGACTAGCGGGGATCAAGAGACCCAGTACTTC.

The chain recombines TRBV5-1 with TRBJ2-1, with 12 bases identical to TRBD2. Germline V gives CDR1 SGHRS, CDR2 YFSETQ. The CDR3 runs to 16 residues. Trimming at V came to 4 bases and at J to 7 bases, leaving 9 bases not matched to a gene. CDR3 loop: CASSKPGLAGINEQFF. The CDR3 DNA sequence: TGCGCCAGCAGCAAACCGGGACTAGCGGGTATTAATGAGCAGTTCTTC.

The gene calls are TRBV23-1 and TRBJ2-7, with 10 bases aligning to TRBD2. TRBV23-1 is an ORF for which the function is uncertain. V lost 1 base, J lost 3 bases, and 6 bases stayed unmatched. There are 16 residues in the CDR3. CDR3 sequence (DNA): TGCGCCAGCAGTCAATTCTCGGAGCGGGGGGGCTACGAGCAGTACTTC. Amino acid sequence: CASSQFSERGGYEQYF.